These 27 T cell receptor beta chains share one sample of origin, sequenced in a study of blood T cell repertoires in COVID-19 (dated by TCRdb to the early 2020s). The protocol used for the library was the immunoSEQ multiplex PCR assay. In its TCRdb copy, this immuneACCESS table keeps in-frame sequences only and misses some clones. Where compared with another copy, unresolved V genes explain less than half of these, and the others have no known cause. For this sample there are approximately 66,000 clones; roughly 89% appear just once. The top ten constitute about 1.3% of the sample. Sequencing was done on a sample of peripheral blood. These receptor sequences come from a man aged 60 to 75 with acute or convalescent COVID-19.

V is TRBV7-2 and J is TRBJ2-7, with 8 nucleotides matching TRBD1. CDR1 is SGHTA, CDR2 FQGNSA, per germline. The CDR3 runs 15 residues. V lost 3 bases to trimming and J lost 2 bases; unmatched junction nucleotides: 6. DNA for the CDR3: TGTGCCAGCAGCTTCCAGACAGGGGCCCCCTACGAGCAGTACTTC. Protein sequence: CASSFQTGAPYEQYF.

The chain has TRBV18 and TRBJ1-1, with 7 positions matching TRBD1. This CDR3 has 15 residues. The germline gives CDR1 KGHSH, CDR2 LQKENI. V was pared by 0 bases and J by 4 bases, with 5 bases of the junction left unmatched. CDR3 coding DNA: TGTGCCAGCTCACCACCGAGGGGGCCCGGCACTGAAGCTTTCTTT. This encodes CASSPPRGPGTEAFF.

This sequence joins TRBV2 and TRBJ1-5, with TRBD1 identical over 8 bases. The V segment lost 3 bases and the J segment 6 bases; nucleotides outside the gene matches: 7. CDR3 size: 15 residues. Germline assignment: CDR1 SNHLY and CDR2 FYNNEI. This CDR3 is CASSEGQGAVQPQHF. As DNA, the CDR3 is TGTGCCAGCAGTGAGGGGCAGGGGGCAGTTCAGCCCCAGCATTTT.

This chain joins TRBV27 and TRBJ1-1; D call uncertain. V was clipped by 5 bases and J by 2 bases, with 15 bases between them. The length of the CDR3 is 15 residues. CDR1 MNHEY and CDR2 SMNVEV come from the germline V gene (reference sequence). The CDR3, as DNA: TGTGCCAGCAGTACTCTACAGAGACCAAACACTGAAGCTTTCTTT. Translated: CASSTLQRPNTEAFF.

The table lists this clone with a count of one. The V and J genes are TRBV11-2 and TRBJ1-3, with D perhaps matching TRBD1 (5 bases). The germline V and J ends were trimmed by 3 bases and 0 bases, with 12 bases remaining between them. The CDR3 totals 16 residues. Germline CDR1 SGHAT, CDR2 FQNNGV. The CDR3 DNA follows: TGTGCCAGCAGCTTCAGGGATATATCCTCTGGAAACACCATATATTTT. This encodes CASSFRDISSGNTIYF.

The chain recombines TRBV30 with TRBJ2-4, with 7 bases that match TRBD1. Germline V gene sequence: CDR1 GTSNPN, CDR2 SVGIG (reference sequence). The CDR3 is 15 amino acids. The trim removed 6 bases at V and 5 bases at J, leaving 13 bases unmatched. The CDR3 loop is CACETPDRAENIQYF. The CDR3 coding sequence is TGTGCCTGCGAAACTCCCGACAGGGCGGAAAACATTCAGTACTTC. Full variable domain (outside the CDR3, taken from reference TRBV30 and TRBJ2-4): SQTIHQWPATLVQPVGSPLSLECTVEGTSNPNLYWYRQAAGRGLQLLFYSVGIGQISSEVPQNLSASRPQDRQFILSSKKLLLSDSGFYLCACETPDRAENIQYFGAGTRLSVL.

The V call is TRBV7-9, the J call TRBJ1-1; TRBD1 is a possible D gene (6 bases). CDR1 and CDR2 (germline): SEHNR, FQNEAQ (reference sequence). The CDR3 is made up of 14 amino acids. The ends were cut back, 5 bases at V and 6 bases at J, with 16 bases in the middle. DNA of the CDR3: TGTGCCAGCAGCCAAACACAGGGATATGCTGAAGCTTTCTTT. Residues: CASSQTQGYAEAFF.

This clone was observed once. V gene TRBV6-5 combines with J gene TRBJ2-2, with TRBD2 matching over 8 bases. The CDR3 is made up of 14 amino acids. V dropped 8 bases and J dropped 6; count of bases not matched to a gene: 8. Germline V gene sequence: CDR1 MNHEY, CDR2 SVGAGI. The CDR3 nucleotides read TGTGCCAGCGGCCGCAGCGGGGGTGCCGGGGAGCTGTTTTTT. Protein product: CASGRSGGAGELFF.

This sequence joins TRBV6-5 and TRBJ1-1; 9 nucleotides match TRBD1. V gave up 2 bases and J gave up 9 bases; unmatched junction bases: 10. CDR3 length: 15 amino acids. CDR1 MNHEY and CDR2 SVGAGI come from the germline V gene. CDR3 bases: TGTGCCAGCAGTTACGGGGCGGTAGGACAGGGGAAAGCTTTCTTT. It codes for CASSYGAVGQGKAFF.

V is TRBV24-1 and J is TRBJ1-2; a weak D match, TRBD1 (6 bases). The CDR3 length is 15 residues. The germline CDR1 and CDR2 sequences are KGHDR and SFDVKD. The V and J ends lost 2 bases and 6 bases respectively, with 15 bases between them. This CDR3 is CATSDSGARWDGYTF. In nucleotides, the CDR3 is TGTGCCACCAGTGATTCAGGGGCCCGATGGGATGGCTACACCTTC.

The genes are TRBV5-6 and TRBJ1-4; D possibly corresponds to TRBD1 (6 bases). V was shortened by 2 bases and J by 6 bases, with 11 bases between the two germline ends. The germline gives CDR1 SGHDT, CDR2 YYEEEE. The CDR3 contains 14 residues. The CDR3 coding sequence is TGTGCCAGCAGCTTCAGCGGGGGCGATGAAAAACTGTTTTTT. Its translation: CASSFSGGDEKLFF.

This chain connects TRBV15 to TRBJ1-1; D ambiguous. In germline, CDR1 is LNHNV, CDR2 YYDKDF (reference sequence). The CDR3 is made up of 14 amino acids. Between the trimmed V and J ends, which lost 0 bases and 4 bases, there was a span of 9 bases. In DNA, the CDR3 is TGTGCCACCAGCAGAGATGGAAGAGGCACTGAAGCTTTCTTT. This codes for CATSRDGRGTEAFF. Based on the CDR3 plus reference TRBV15 and TRBJ1-1, the full variable domain is DAMVIQNPRYQVTQFGKPVTLSCSQTLNHNVMYWYQQKSSQAPKLLFHYYDKDFNNEADTPDNFQSRRPNTSFCFLDIRSPGLGDTAMYLCATSRDGRGTEAFFGQGTRLTVV.

The chain is built from TRBV27 and TRBJ2-1; 7 nucleotides line up with TRBD2. Germline CDR1 MNHEY, CDR2 SMNVEV (reference sequence). The CDR3 sequence is 19 residues long. The V gene end was trimmed by 3 bases and the J gene end by 0 bases; junction bases not matched to a gene: 14. CDR3 coding DNA: TGTGCCAGCAGTTTCTTCGGGGGGTGGCAAACTAGCTCCTACAATGAGCAGTTCTTC. Its translation is CASSFFGGWQTSSYNEQFF.

V and J are TRBV27 and TRBJ1-5; the D is unclear. The V end was cut by 6 bases, the J end by 3 bases, with 12 bases between. This CDR3 contains 14 residues. Germline V gives CDR1 MNHEY, CDR2 SMNVEV (reference sequence). DNA for the CDR3: TGTGCCAGCAGCCCCCGGGGATCCAATCAGCCCCAGCATTTT. It codes for CASSPRGSNQPQHF.

The genes are TRBV7-9 and TRBJ1-2; 8 positions match TRBD1. CDR1 SEHNR and CDR2 FQNEAQ come from the germline V gene (reference sequence). The V segment lost 5 bases and the J segment 8 bases; nucleotides outside the gene matches: 7. CDR3 size: 13 residues. CDR3: CASSRLAGGGYTF. The CDR3 DNA follows: TGTGCCAGCAGCCGTCTGGCAGGGGGCGGCTACACCTTC. The entire variable domain, with the rest obtained from reference TRBV7-9 and TRBJ1-2, is as follows: DTGVSQNPRHKITKRGQNVTFRCDPISEHNRLYWYRQTLGQGPEFLTYFQNEAQLEKSRLLSDRFSAERPKGSFSTLEIQRTEQGDSAMYLCASSRLAGGGYTFGSGTRLTVV.

The chain is built from TRBV6-5 and TRBJ1-4, with 8 nucleotides matching TRBD1. J gave up 8 bases and V 6 bases, and 5 bases lay outside the gene matches. Germline V gene data show CDR1 as MNHEY and CDR2 as SVGAGI. This CDR3 region has 13 residues. In DNA form, the CDR3 reads TGTGCCAGCAGACGACAGGGGATGGAAAAACTGTTTTTT. This gives the protein CASRRQGMEKLFF.

V and J are TRBV27 and TRBJ2-7; D ambiguous. The CDR3 has 12 amino acids. Trimming removed 4 bases at V and 0 bases at J, with 4 bases between. Germline V CDR1 and CDR2: MNHEY, SMNVEV (reference sequence). CDR3 region: CASSSSSYEQYF. CDR3 coding DNA: TGTGCCAGCAGTTCGAGCTCCTACGAGCAGTACTTC.

The chain recombines TRBV5-4 with TRBJ2-5; 11 bases fit TRBD2. This CDR3 comprises 15 residues. V trimming: 4 bases; J trimming: 4 bases; junction bases outside the gene matches: 6. CDR1 SGHNT and CDR2 YYREEE come from the germline V gene (reference sequence). The CDR3 DNA is TGTGCCAGCAGCATTAGCGGGGGGGTTGGAGAGACCCAGTACTTC. It yields the protein CASSISGGVGETQYF.

The chain carries TRBV5-1 and TRBJ2-2; perhaps TRBD1 as D (6 bases). Germline CDR1 is SGHRS and CDR2 is YFSETQ. V lost 2 bases and J lost 4, with 15 bases in between. The CDR3 has 16 residues. This CDR3 reads CASSFVPTGSTGELFF. In DNA form, the CDR3 reads TGCGCCAGCAGCTTTGTGCCGACAGGATCCACCGGGGAGCTGTTTTTT.

This clone has only a few counts. V gene TRBV5-1 combines with J gene TRBJ1-4, with D possibly matching TRBD1 (5 bases). The CDR3 is made up of 12 amino acids. Trimming took off 1 base at V and 12 bases at J, with 10 bases between the two ends. Germline-derived CDR1 and CDR2 are SGHRS and YFSETQ. The CDR3 DNA follows: TGCGCCAGCAGCTTGCGACCGGGGGAACTGTTTTTT. Its protein is CASSLRPGELFF.

V usage is TRBV5-4 and J usage is TRBJ2-5; TRBD2 matches 9 bases. Germline V gene data show CDR1 as SGHNT and CDR2 as YYREEE (reference sequence). The CDR3 is made up of 16 amino acids. V gave up 0 bases and J gave up 4 bases; unmatched junction bases: 7. The CDR3, as DNA: TGTGCCAGCAGCTTGGTTGGCGGGGGGGTCCCAGAGACCCAGTACTTC. Protein product: CASSLVGGGVPETQYF.

This chain joins TRBV11-2 and TRBJ1-1, with a weak D call TRBD1 (6 bases). Trimming removed 4 bases from V and 5 bases from J, with 20 bases in between. Germline V gene data show CDR1 as SGHAT and CDR2 as FQNNGV. CDR3 length equals 16 residues. Here the CDR3 DNA reads TGTGCCAGCAGCTCCCACGCGGGGGGCTCTGTAACTGAAGCTTTCTTT. Translation: CASSSHAGGSVTEAFF.

V and J are TRBV6-1 and TRBJ2-3, with D maybe TRBD2 (5 bases). From germline, CDR1 is MNHNS and CDR2 SASEGT. This CDR3 comprises 13 residues. The V end was cut by 3 bases, the J end by 1 base, with 5 bases between. Here the CDR3 reads CASSEEGTDTQYF. In nucleotides, the CDR3 is TGTGCCAGCAGTGAGGAGGGCACAGATACGCAGTATTTT.

This clone appeared a single time. This CDR3 reads CASSSGQGTDTQYF. Here the CDR3 DNA reads TGTGCCAGCAGCTCGGGACAGGGCACAGATACGCAGTATTTT. V and J are TRBV7-9 and TRBJ2-3; TRBD1 matches 8 bases. Losses at the gene ends were 4 bases for V and 1 base for J; bases not matched to a gene: 1. CDR1 and CDR2 from the germline V gene are SEHNR and FQNEAQ (reference sequence). This CDR3 region has 14 residues.

This clone was counted only a few times. The V gene is TRBV6-5, the J gene TRBJ1-5; D remains unclear. V dropped 2 bases and J dropped 7 bases, with 9 bases sitting between them. The CDR3 runs 13 residues. Germline CDR1 is MNHEY and CDR2 is SVGAGI. CDR3 in DNA: TGTGCCAGCAGTTACGGGGAGGAACAGCCCCAGCATTTT. Residues: CASSYGEEQPQHF.

The chain employs TRBV7-9 and TRBJ1-1; a possible D gene is TRBD1 (6 bases). CDR3 length: 16 amino acids. Germline lookup yields CDR1 SEHNR and CDR2 FQNEAQ (reference sequence). Trimming stripped 7 bases from V and 1 base from J, with 19 bases between. The CDR3 DNA reads as TGTGCCAGCATCCCGCCCACAGGGTACGCGAACACTGAAGCTTTCTTT. This translates into CASIPPTGYANTEAFF.

This sequence joins TRBV3-1 (or the pseudogene TRBV3-2) and TRBJ2-2; D is unresolved. Trimming shortened V by 0 bases and J by 1 base, and 6 bases separated the two germline ends. Germline CDR1 and CDR2: LGHDT and YNNKEL (reference sequence). The CDR3 has 15 residues. The CDR3: CASSQDPQNTGELFF. The CDR3 DNA is TGTGCCAGCAGCCAAGATCCCCAGAACACCGGGGAGCTGTTTTTT.